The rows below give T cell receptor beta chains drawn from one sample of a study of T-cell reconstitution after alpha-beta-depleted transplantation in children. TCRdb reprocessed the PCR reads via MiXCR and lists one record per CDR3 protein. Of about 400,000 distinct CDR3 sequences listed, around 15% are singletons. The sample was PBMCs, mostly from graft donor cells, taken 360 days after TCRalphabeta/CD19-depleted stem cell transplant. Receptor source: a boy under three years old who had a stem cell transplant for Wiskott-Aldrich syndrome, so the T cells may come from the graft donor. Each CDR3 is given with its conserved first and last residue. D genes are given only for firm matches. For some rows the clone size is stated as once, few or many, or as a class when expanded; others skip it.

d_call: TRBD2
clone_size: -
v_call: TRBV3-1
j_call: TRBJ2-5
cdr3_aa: CASSATSGRETQYF
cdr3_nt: TGTGCCAGCAGCGCCACTAGCGGGAGAGAGACCCAGTACTTC

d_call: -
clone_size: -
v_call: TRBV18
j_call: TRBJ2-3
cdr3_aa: CASSPDHRFTQYF
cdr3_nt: TGTGCCAGCTCACCGGACCATAGATTTACGCAGTATTTT

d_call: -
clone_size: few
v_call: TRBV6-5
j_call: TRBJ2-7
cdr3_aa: CASSYVVAPRNEQYF
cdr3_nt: TGTGCCAGCAGTTACGTGGTAGCTCCTAGGAACGAGCAGTACTTC

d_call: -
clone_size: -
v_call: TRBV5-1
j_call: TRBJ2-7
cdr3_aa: CASSLGVRGTYEQYF
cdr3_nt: TGCGCCAGCAGCTTGGGTGTCAGAGGCACCTACGAGCAGTACTTC

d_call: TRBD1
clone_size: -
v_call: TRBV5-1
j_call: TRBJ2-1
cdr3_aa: CASSLSGQKFF
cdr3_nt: TGCGCCAGCAGCCTTTCGGGACAGAAGTTCTTC

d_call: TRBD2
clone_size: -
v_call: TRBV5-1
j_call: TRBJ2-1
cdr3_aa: CASSLSGLAGADEQFF
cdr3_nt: TGCGCCAGCAGCTTGTCGGGGCTAGCGGGAGCAGATGAGCAGTTCTTC

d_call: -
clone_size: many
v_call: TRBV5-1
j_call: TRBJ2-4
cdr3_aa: CASSLDRPANIQYF
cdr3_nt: TGCGCCAGCAGCCTCGACAGACCTGCCAACATTCAGTACTTC

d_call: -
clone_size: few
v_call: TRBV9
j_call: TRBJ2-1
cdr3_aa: CASSVVGVHNEQFF
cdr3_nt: TGTGCCAGCAGCGTAGTTGGAGTACACAATGAGCAGTTCTTC

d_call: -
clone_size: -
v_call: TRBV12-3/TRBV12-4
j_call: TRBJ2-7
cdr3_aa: CASSWSSIPALGSYEQYF
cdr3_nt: TGTGCCAGCAGTTGGAGCAGCATACCGGCCCTGGGCTCCTACGAGCAGTACTTC

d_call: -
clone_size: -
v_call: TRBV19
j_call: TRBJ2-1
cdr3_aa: CASSIDLVGVNEQFF
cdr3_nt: TGTGCCAGTAGTATAGACCTAGTTGGGGTAAATGAGCAGTTCTTC

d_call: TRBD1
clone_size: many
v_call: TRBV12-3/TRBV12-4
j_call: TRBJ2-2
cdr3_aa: CASSLRGRNTGELFF
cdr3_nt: TGTGCCAGCAGTTTGAGGGGGCGAAACACCGGGGAGCTGTTTTTT

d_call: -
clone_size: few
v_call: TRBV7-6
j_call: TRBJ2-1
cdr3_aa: CASSLLGLDYNEQFF
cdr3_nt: TGTGCCAGCAGCTTATTGGGTCTAGACTACAATGAGCAGTTCTTC

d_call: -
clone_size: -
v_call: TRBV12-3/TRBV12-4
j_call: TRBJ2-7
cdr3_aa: CASSQQEYEQYF
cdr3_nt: TGTGCCAGCAGTCAACAGGAATACGAGCAGTACTTC

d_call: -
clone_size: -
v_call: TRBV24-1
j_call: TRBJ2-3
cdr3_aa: CATSDRRQSDTQYF
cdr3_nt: TGTGCCACCAGTGACAGAAGACAGTCAGATACGCAGTATTTT

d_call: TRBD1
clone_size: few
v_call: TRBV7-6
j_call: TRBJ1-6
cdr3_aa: CASSLGQVNSPLHF
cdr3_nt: TGTGCCAGCAGCTTGGGACAGGTGAATTCACCCCTCCACTTT

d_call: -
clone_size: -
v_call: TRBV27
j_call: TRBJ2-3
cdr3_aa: CAAGSRTDTQYF
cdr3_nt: TGTGCTGCCGGGTCCCGCACAGATACGCAGTATTTT

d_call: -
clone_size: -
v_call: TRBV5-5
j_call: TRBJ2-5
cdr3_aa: CASSLAPPRVETQYF
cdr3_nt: TGTGCCAGCAGCTTGGCTCCCCCGAGGGTAGAGACCCAGTACTTC

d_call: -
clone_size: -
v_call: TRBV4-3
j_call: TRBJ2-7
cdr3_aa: CASSQDREDEQYF
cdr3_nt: TGCGCCAGCAGCCAAGATCGCGAGGACGAGCAGTACTTC

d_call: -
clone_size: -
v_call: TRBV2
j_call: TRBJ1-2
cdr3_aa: CASSLEVGYTF
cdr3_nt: TGTGCCAGCAGTCTGGAGGTCGGCTACACCTTC

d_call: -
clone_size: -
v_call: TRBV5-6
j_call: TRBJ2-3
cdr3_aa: CASSLVVRGPTFF
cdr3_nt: TGTGCCAGCAGCTTGGTTGTTCGGGGTCCAACCTTTTTT

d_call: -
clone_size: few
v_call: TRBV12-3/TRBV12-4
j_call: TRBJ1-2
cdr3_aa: CASSSGTGRIF
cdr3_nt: TGTGCCAGCAGTTCCGGCACGGGGCGCATCTTC

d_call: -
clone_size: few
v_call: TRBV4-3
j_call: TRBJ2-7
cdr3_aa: CASSHVPGPYEQYF
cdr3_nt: TGCGCCAGCAGCCACGTACCCGGTCCCTACGAGCAGTACTTC

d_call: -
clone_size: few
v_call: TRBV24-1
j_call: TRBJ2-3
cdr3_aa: CATSDSRGAYGDTQYF
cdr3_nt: TGTGCCACCAGTGATTCCAGAGGGGCTTACGGAGATACGCAGTATTTT

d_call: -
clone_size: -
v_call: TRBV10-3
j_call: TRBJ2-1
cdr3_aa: CASLSGTFPYNEQFF
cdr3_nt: TGTGCCAGCTTATCCGGGACCTTCCCCTACAATGAGCAGTTCTTC

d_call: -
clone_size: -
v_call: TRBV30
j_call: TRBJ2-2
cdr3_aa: CAWTYSNTGELFF
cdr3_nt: TGTGCCTGGACCTATTCTAACACCGGGGAGCTGTTTTTT